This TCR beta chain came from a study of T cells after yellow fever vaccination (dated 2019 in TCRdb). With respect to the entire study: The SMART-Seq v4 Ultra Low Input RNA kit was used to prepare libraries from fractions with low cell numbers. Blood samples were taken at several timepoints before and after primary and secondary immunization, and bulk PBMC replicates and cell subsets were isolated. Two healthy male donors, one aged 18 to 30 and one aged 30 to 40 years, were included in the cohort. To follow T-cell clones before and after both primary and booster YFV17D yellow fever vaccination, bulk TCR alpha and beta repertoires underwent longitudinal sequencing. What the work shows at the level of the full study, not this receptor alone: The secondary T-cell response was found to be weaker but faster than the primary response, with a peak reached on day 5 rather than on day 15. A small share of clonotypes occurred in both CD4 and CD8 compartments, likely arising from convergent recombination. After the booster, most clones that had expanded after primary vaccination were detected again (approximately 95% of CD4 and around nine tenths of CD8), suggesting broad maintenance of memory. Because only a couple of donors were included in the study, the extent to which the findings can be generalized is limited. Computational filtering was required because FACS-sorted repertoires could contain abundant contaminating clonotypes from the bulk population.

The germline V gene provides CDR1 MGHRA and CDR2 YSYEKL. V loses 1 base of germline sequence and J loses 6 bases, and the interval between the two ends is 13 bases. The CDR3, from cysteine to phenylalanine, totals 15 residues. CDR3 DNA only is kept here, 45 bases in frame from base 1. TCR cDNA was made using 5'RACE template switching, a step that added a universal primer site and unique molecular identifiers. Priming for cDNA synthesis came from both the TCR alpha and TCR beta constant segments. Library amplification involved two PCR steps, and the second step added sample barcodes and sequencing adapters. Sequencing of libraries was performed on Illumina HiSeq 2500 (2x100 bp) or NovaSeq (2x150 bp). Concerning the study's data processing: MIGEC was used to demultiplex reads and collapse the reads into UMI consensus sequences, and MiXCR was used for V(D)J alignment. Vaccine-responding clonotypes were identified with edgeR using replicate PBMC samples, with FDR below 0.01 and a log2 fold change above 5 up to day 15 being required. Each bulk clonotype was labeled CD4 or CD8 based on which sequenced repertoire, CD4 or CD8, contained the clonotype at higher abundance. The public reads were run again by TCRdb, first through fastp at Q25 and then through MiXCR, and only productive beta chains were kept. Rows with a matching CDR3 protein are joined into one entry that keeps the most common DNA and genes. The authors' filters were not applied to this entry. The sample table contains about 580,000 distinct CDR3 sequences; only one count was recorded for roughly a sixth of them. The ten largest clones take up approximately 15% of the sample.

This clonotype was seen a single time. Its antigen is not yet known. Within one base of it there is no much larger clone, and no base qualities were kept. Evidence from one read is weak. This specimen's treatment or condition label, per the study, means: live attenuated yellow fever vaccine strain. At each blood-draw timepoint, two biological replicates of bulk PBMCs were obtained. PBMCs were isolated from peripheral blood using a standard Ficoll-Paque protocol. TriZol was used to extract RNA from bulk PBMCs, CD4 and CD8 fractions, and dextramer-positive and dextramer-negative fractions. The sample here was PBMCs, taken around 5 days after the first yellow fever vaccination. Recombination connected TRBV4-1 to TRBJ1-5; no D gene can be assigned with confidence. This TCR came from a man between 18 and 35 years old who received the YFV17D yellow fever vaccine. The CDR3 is CASSQGNGISQPQHF. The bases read TGCGCCAGCAGCCAAGGCAATGGGATAAGTCAGCCCCAGCATTTT.